Each of the 13 T cell receptor beta chains below was sequenced from the same sample in a study of response to subunit inactivated influenza vaccine. A single record per CDR3 protein comes from TCRdb applying MiXCR to the RT-PCR reads. This repertoire shows just under 550,000 distinct CDR3 sequences, less than 25% found once; its top ten account for about 2.8%. In addition, the sample was reused for a study of T cells expressing NK-cell markers. That paper adds: Generation of TCR beta cDNA was performed by 5'RACE template switching incorporating UMIs.

Sequenced here: CD4+ T cells sorted from PBMCs, sampled 11 to 12 days after vaccination. These receptors came from a man aged 50 to 59 who received an inactivated influenza vaccine.

In this sample, this clonotype turned up many times. The chain employs TRBV3-1 and TRBJ2-2, with D unresolved. This CDR3 region has 13 residues. Germline-derived CDR1 and CDR2 are LGHDT and YNNKEL (reference sequence). Trimming stripped 1 base from V and 6 bases from J, with 6 bases between. CDR3 sequence: CASSQVYAGELFF. As DNA, the CDR3 is TGTGCCAGCAGCCAAGTTTACGCCGGGGAGCTGTTTTTT. The full variable domain, its missing parts supplied by reference TRBV3-1 and TRBJ2-2, is DTAVSQTPKYLVTQMGNDKSIKCEQNLGHDTMYWYKQDSKKFLKIMFSYNNKELIINETVPNRFSPKSPDKAHLNLHINSLELGDSAVYFCASSQVYAGELFFGEGSRLTVL.

The table lists this clonotype with a few counts. The chain recombines TRBV7-9 with TRBJ2-3, with 10 bases aligning to TRBD2. After removal of 5 bases from V and 7 bases from J, the junction contained 6 bases not matched to a gene. Germline CDR1 is SEHNR and CDR2 is FQNEAQ (reference sequence). CDR3 length: 14 amino acids. This CDR3 reads CASSQREGIHTQYF. The CDR3 DNA follows: TGTGCCAGCAGCCAGCGGGAGGGCATTCATACGCAGTATTTT.

The gene calls are TRBV5-6 and TRBJ2-6; maybe TRBD1 (6 bases). The CDR3 is made up of 19 amino acids. The germline V and J ends were trimmed by 0 bases and 4 bases, with 20 bases remaining between them. CDR1 SGHDT and CDR2 YYEEEE come from the germline V gene. Here the CDR3 reads CASSLGPRTAAGGANVLTF. CDR3 DNA sequence: TGTGCCAGCAGCTTGGGCCCCCGGACAGCCGCCGGGGGGGCCAACGTCCTGACTTTC.

This clonotype was detected only a few times. DNA for the CDR3: TGTGCCAGCAGTGCCCCTAGCGGGGGCTCCTACGAGCAGTACTTC. Protein: CASSAPSGGSYEQYF. The V gene is TRBV28, the J gene TRBJ2-7, with 10 bases matching TRBD2. Per germline, CDR1 MDHEN and CDR2 SYDVKM. Trimming removed 5 bases from V and 0 bases from J; junction bases left unmatched: 4. The CDR3 sequence is 15 residues long.

There are a few counts of this clonotype. The J gene is TRBJ2-4, the V gene TRBV29-1; 10 bases align to TRBD1. Germline lookup yields CDR1 SQVTM and CDR2 ANQGSEA. The CDR3 has 13 residues. Losses at the gene ends were 6 bases for V and 5 bases for J; bases not matched to a gene: 4. CDR3 in amino acids: CSVGQGMENIQYF. The CDR3 DNA reads TGCAGCGTGGGACAGGGGATGGAAAACATTCAGTACTTC.

This clonotype has just a few counts. The chain joins TRBV6-1 to TRBJ1-5; D remains ambiguous. This CDR3 region has 15 residues. Germline lookup yields CDR1 MNHNS and CDR2 SASEGT. Trimming took off 5 bases at V and 0 bases at J, with 11 bases between the two ends. CDR3 coding DNA: TGTGCCAGCAGTCCATGGTTAAGTAGCAATCAGCCCCAGCATTTT. It yields the protein CASSPWLSSNQPQHF.

Only a few counts were recorded for this clonotype. This chain connects TRBV11-2 to TRBJ2-5, with 9 bases aligning to TRBD2. Looked up from germline, CDR1 is SGHAT and CDR2 is FQNNGV. V lost 2 bases to trimming and J lost 4 bases; unmatched junction nucleotides: 17. There are 19 residues in the CDR3. DNA of the CDR3: TGTGCCAGCAGCTTAAATAGCGGGGGCCCCCCGGAGAGGGTAGAGACCCAGTACTTC. It encodes CASSLNSGGPPERVETQYF.

The chain joins TRBV4-2 to TRBJ1-4; D is undetermined. V lost 1 base and J lost 2, with 14 bases in between. The V gene's germline CDR1 is LGHNA and CDR2 YNFKEQ. The CDR3 has 17 residues. DNA of the CDR3: TGTGCCAGCAGCCAAGGAGCTGGAAGGGCGACTAATGAAAAACTGTTTTTT. Its translation: CASSQGAGRATNEKLFF.

The J gene is TRBJ2-5, the V gene TRBV6-5; possibly TRBD2 for D (6 bases). V lost 4 bases, J lost 2 bases, and 20 bases lay in between. CDR3 length equals 17 residues. CDR1 is MNHEY and CDR2 is SVGAGI in the germline V gene. The CDR3 bases are TGTGCCAGCAGTTCCAGGGTCGGTTCGGGGACTCAAGAGACCCAGTACTTC. Translated: CASSSRVGSGTQETQYF.

The chain is built from TRBV10-3 and TRBJ2-5; D possibly corresponds to TRBD1 (5 bases). V was cut by 3 bases and J by 4 bases, with 15 bases left in between. This CDR3 is 15 amino acids long. Germline CDR1 reads ENHRY; CDR2 reads SYGVKD. Here the CDR3 DNA reads TGTGCCATCAGTGATCGTGGGTCCAGGGCAGAGACCCAGTACTTC. Its protein product is CAISDRGSRAETQYF.

This chain uses TRBV20-1 with TRBJ1-1; D perhaps matches TRBD1 (6 bases). In germline, CDR1 is DFQATT, CDR2 SNEGSKA (reference sequence). This CDR3 is 13 amino acids long. V was cut by 6 bases and J by 0 bases, with 11 bases left in between. The CDR3 DNA is TGCAGTGCCCCAGGGGCGGTGAACACTGAAGCTTTCTTT. Its protein is CSAPGAVNTEAFF.

V gene TRBV12-3 or TRBV12-4 combines with J gene TRBJ2-7; TRBD2 agrees at 15 bases. The trim removed 5 bases at V and 6 bases at J, leaving 8 bases unmatched. This CDR3 has 16 amino acids. CDR3 region: CASSIVPGLAGGEQYF. The CDR3 region has the DNA TGTGCCAGCAGTATAGTACCGGGACTAGCGGGAGGCGAGCAGTACTTC.

This clonotype has a handful of counts. V gene TRBV5-1 combines with J gene TRBJ1-1; D is possibly TRBD1 (6 bases). Germline V gene data show CDR1 as SGHRS and CDR2 as YFSETQ. This CDR3 spans 14 amino acids. V lost 5 bases to trimming and J lost 0 bases, with 11 bases between them. The CDR3 coding sequence is TGCGCCAGCAGAATGCGACAGGTGAACACTGAAGCTTTCTTT. The encoded protein is CASRMRQVNTEAFF.